What follows are 19 T cell receptor beta chains derived from one specimen sequenced in a study of Graves' ophthalmopathy and Graves' hyperthyroidism. The authors amplified TCR beta CDR3 regions, and they did so from RNA transcripts for repertoire sequencing. First-round RT-PCR employed HTBI primers, with a second-round multiplex PCR after it. A single record per CDR3 protein comes from TCRdb applying MiXCR to the multiplex PCR reads. The sample records about 420,000 distinct CDR3 sequences, roughly 21% being singletons. The sample taken for sequencing was peripheral blood. The receptors here all came from a woman younger than 35 with stable Graves' hyperthyroidism.

The table lists this clonotype with many counts. The rearrangement joins TRBV2 to TRBJ1-2; 7 nucleotides agree with TRBD1. Germline CDR1 reads SNHLY; CDR2 reads FYNNEI. This CDR3 region has 14 residues. V trimming: 6 bases; J trimming: 8 bases; junction bases outside the gene matches: 12. The CDR3 DNA is TGTGCCAGCAGCCCCGACAGGGAAGGATACGGCTACACCTTC. Translating it yields CASSPDREGYGYTF.

This clonotype was seen many times. The V gene is TRBV12-3 or TRBV12-4, the J gene TRBJ2-2; D not certain. V shed 3 bases and J shed 0 bases, with 8 bases lying between them. The CDR3 contains 15 residues. The CDR3 bases are TGTGCCAGCAGTTTCGGGCCGTCGAACACCGGGGAGCTGTTTTTT. Protein product: CASSFGPSNTGELFF.

Ten or more counts support this clonotype. The chain is built from TRBV12-3 or TRBV12-4 and TRBJ2-2; 7 bases map to TRBD2. The CDR3 spans 14 residues. The V gene end was trimmed by 8 bases and the J gene end by 0 bases; junction bases not matched to a gene: 3. CDR3 protein: CASRGEPNTGELFF. The CDR3 coding sequence is TGTGCCAGCCGGGGGGAACCGAACACCGGGGAGCTGTTTTTT.

This chain joins TRBV27 and TRBJ2-5; 14 bases are shared with TRBD2. This CDR3 has 14 residues. The germline CDR1 and CDR2 sequences are MNHEY and SMNVEV (reference sequence). J gave up 6 bases and V 11 bases, and 8 bases lay outside the gene matches. In DNA form, the CDR3 reads TGTGCCGGCCCGGGACTAGCGGGAGTGCAGACCCAGTACTTC. This codes for CAGPGLAGVQTQYF.

The chain uses TRBV3-1 and TRBJ2-5, with D uncertain. The V gene lost 0 bases and the J gene lost 4 bases, with 6 bases spanning the gap. This CDR3 contains 13 residues. CDR1 LGHDT and CDR2 YNNKEL come from the germline V gene (reference sequence). In DNA, the CDR3 is TGTGCCAGCAGCCAAGACCGGCTAGAGACCCAGTACTTC. Residues: CASSQDRLETQYF.

This rearrangement joins TRBV7-2 to TRBJ2-5; 9 bases fit TRBD2. Germline trimming cut 6 bases from V and 5 bases from J; bases unmatched to any gene: 13. CDR1 and CDR2 from the germline V gene are SGHTA and FQGNSA. The CDR3 sequence is 16 residues long. The CDR3 reads CASSWRVAGGLETQYF. The DNA for the CDR3 is TGTGCCAGCAGTTGGAGAGTGGCGGGGGGGCTTGAGACCCAGTACTTC.

Many counts were recorded for this clonotype. The chain employs TRBV6-5 and TRBJ2-5; a weak D match, TRBD2 (6 bases). CDR3 length equals 16 residues. The V and J ends lost 5 bases and 4 bases respectively, with 20 bases between them. CDR1 and CDR2 from the germline V gene are MNHEY and SVGAGI. CDR3 DNA: TGTGCCAGCAGTCACTGGGGAGGAGGGGTCGGAGAGACCCAGTACTTC. Residues: CASSHWGGGVGETQYF.

This clonotype showed up many times. The rearrangement links TRBV2 to TRBJ1-1, with unresolved D. CDR3 length: 14 amino acids. Germline V CDR1 and CDR2: SNHLY, FYNNEI. The germline V and J ends were trimmed by 5 bases and 4 bases, with 14 bases remaining between them. CDR3 nucleotides: TGTGCCAGCAGTCTTAGGGTTGTGGGCACTGAAGCTTTCTTT. Protein: CASSLRVVGTEAFF.

For this clonotype: A much larger clonotype is one base distant, so this may be a read error. This chain connects TRBV6-2 or TRBV6-3 to TRBJ2-5; no reliable D call. CDR3 size: 14 residues. V was pared by 5 bases and J by 4 bases, with 14 bases between. Germline V lookup: CDR1 MNHEY, CDR2 SVGEGT. The CDR3 loop is CASSPVFAAETQYF. In DNA form, the CDR3 reads TGTGCCAGCAGTCCCGTTTTTGCGGCAGAGACCCAGTACTTC.

This clonotype was detected many times. The chain joins TRBV10-3 to TRBJ1-3, with 7 bases that match TRBD1. This CDR3 is 15 amino acids long. The V and J ends lost 6 bases and 1 base, in that order; junction bases with no gene match: 6. Germline CDR1 ENHRY, CDR2 SYGVKD. The CDR3 protein is CAIRGDSWSGNTIYF. The CDR3 nucleotides read TGTGCCATCAGGGGGGACAGCTGGTCTGGAAACACCATATATTTT.

This clonotype has a handful of counts. The chain has TRBV28 and TRBJ2-5, with 9 bases fitting TRBD2. The germline CDR1 and CDR2 sequences are MDHEN and SYDVKM. The V and J ends lost 6 bases and 5 bases, in that order; junction bases with no gene match: 10. The CDR3 is 15 residues long. CDR3 loop: CASRRAGGEVETQYF. Written as DNA, the CDR3 is TGTGCCAGCAGGAGGGCGGGGGGGGAGGTTGAGACCCAGTACTTC.

The CDR3: CASSPPGGTDYEQYF. DNA for the CDR3: TGTGCCAGCAGTCCTCCCGGGGGGACAGACTACGAGCAGTACTTC. This chain connects TRBV28 to TRBJ2-7; the D call may be TRBD1 or TRBD2 (7 bases each). The V end lost 5 bases, the J end lost 3 bases, and 17 bases lay between the germline ends. This CDR3 spans 15 amino acids. Germline V lookup: CDR1 MDHEN, CDR2 SYDVKM.

This clonotype was seen ten or more times. The chain is built from TRBV6-5 and TRBJ2-7; 9 bases align to TRBD1. The CDR3 spans 14 residues. Trimming at V came to 4 bases and at J to 4 bases, leaving 5 bases not matched to a gene. Germline assignment: CDR1 MNHEY and CDR2 SVGAGI. The CDR3 nucleotides read TGTGCCAGCAGTTCGGACAGGGGAAAATACGAGCAGTACTTC. It codes for CASSSDRGKYEQYF.

For this clonotype: This sequence may be a read error, since a much larger clone differs from it by one base. The rearrangement uses TRBV2 and TRBJ2-5; 8 bases fit TRBD2. J lost 6 bases, V lost 3 bases, and 15 bases had no gene match. CDR1 and CDR2 from the germline V gene are SNHLY and FYNNEI. CDR3 length: 17 residues. The CDR3 spells CASSDPLKRELEKTQYF. In DNA form, the CDR3 reads TGTGCCAGCAGTGACCCGTTGAAGCGGGAGTTAGAAAAGACCCAGTACTTC.

This chain's CDR3 is CASSSWGRETQYF. The DNA of the CDR3 is TGTGCCAGCAGCTCGTGGGGGCGGGAGACCCAGTACTTC. The chain employs TRBV7-9 and TRBJ2-5; TRBD1 might be the D (6 bases). The CDR3 has 13 amino acids. Looked up from germline, CDR1 is SEHNR and CDR2 is FQNEAQ (reference sequence). Trimming removed 4 bases at V and 5 bases at J, with 11 bases between. The full variable domain, in which reference TRBV7-9 and TRBJ2-5 provide the parts outside the CDR3, is DTGVSQNPRHKITKRGQNVTFRCDPISEHNRLYWYRQTLGQGPEFLTYFQNEAQLEKSRLLSDRFSAERPKGSFSTLEIQRTEQGDSAMYLCASSSWGRETQYFGPGTRLLVL.

This clonotype has ten or more counts. CDR3 sequence reads: CASRGSGANVLTF. The CDR3 DNA is TGTGCCAGCAGAGGGTCTGGGGCCAACGTCCTGACTTTC. This chain links TRBV6-1 with TRBJ2-6; D is undetermined. Germline CDR1 and CDR2: MNHNS and SASEGT. This CDR3 has 13 amino acids. V was shortened by 6 bases and J by 1 base, with 4 bases between the two germline ends.

This clonotype was detected ten times or more. At one boundary the junction diverges from the germline segment, which might be a read error. The chain recombines TRBV12-3 or TRBV12-4 with TRBJ2-4; a possible D gene is TRBD2 (5 bases). This CDR3 contains 16 residues. CDR3 in DNA: TGTGCCAGCAGTTTAAGGCGGTTCCTAGCCAAAAACATTAAGTACTTC. Its protein product is CASSLRRFLAKNIKYF.

At least ten counts were recorded for this clonotype. The rearrangement joins TRBV6-6 to TRBJ2-5; 8 bases map to TRBD1. The CDR3 totals 15 residues. Germline CDR1 is MNHNY and CDR2 is SVGAGI (reference sequence). The V segment lost 6 bases and the J segment 3 bases; nucleotides outside the gene matches: 9. The CDR3 DNA follows: TGTGCCAGCAGGACGACAGGGGCTCTCGAAGAGACCCAGTACTTC. As protein: CASRTTGALEETQYF.

Concerning this clonotype: This sequence may be a read error, since a much larger clone differs from it by one base. The chain is built from TRBV4-1 and TRBJ2-7, with D perhaps matching TRBD2 (5 bases). Germline CDR1 is MGHRA and CDR2 is YSYEKL. The CDR3 extends over 14 amino acids. In DNA, the CDR3 is TGCGTCAGCAGCCAGCAACGGGGAACTTACGAGCAGTACTTC. It is translated as CVSSQQRGTYEQYF.